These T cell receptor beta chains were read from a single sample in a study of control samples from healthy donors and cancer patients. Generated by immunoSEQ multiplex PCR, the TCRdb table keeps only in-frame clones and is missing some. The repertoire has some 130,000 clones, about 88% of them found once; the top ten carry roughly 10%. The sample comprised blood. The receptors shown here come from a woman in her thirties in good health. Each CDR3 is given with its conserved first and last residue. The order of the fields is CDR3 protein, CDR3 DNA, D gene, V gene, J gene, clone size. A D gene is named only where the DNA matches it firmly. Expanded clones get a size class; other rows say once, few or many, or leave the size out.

CASSPGTSASTDTQYF	TGTGCCAGCAGCCCTGGGACTAGCGCCAGCACAGATACGCAGTATTTT	TRBD2	TRBV3-1/TRBV3-2	TRBJ2-3	once
CASRSPGANYGYTF	TGTGCCAGCAGGTCCCCTGGGGCCAACTATGGCTACACCTTC	-	TRBV6-6	TRBJ1-2	few
CASSRDFGNTIYF	TGTGCCAGCAGCCGTGATTTCGGAAACACCATATATTTT	-	TRBV5-6	TRBJ1-3	-
CASSFWGVEQFF	TGTGCCAGCAGTTTTTGGGGGGTTGAGCAGTTCTTC	-	TRBV12-3/TRBV12-4	TRBJ2-1	few
CASQVGGGNYGYTF	TGTGCCTCACAGGTCGGAGGGGGAAACTATGGCTACACCTTC	-	TRBV9	TRBJ1-2	-
CASSWATEKQFF	TGTGCCAGCAGCTGGGCCACCGAAAAGCAGTTCTTC	-	TRBV7-2	TRBJ2-1	-
CASSVTPGANYGYTF	TGTGCCAGCAGTGTTACCCCAGGAGCTAACTATGGCTACACCTTC	-	TRBV9	TRBJ1-2	few
CSVEAWNTEAFF	TGCAGCGTCGAAGCATGGAACACTGAAGCTTTCTTT	-	TRBV29-1	TRBJ1-1	-
CASSQGQYNYEQYF	TGTGCCAGCAGCCAAGGACAGTACAATTACGAGCAGTACTTC	-	TRBV3-1/TRBV3-2	TRBJ2-7	-
CASERLAGYNEQFF	TGCGCCAGCGAAAGACTAGCGGGATACAATGAGCAGTTCTTC	TRBD2	TRBV4-1	TRBJ2-1	-
CASSYGGVYTF	TGTGCCAGCAGTTACGGAGGGGTGTACACCTTC	-	TRBV6-5	TRBJ1-2	-
CASSLGTSGGKTQYF	TGTGCCAGCAGCCTCGGGACTAGCGGGGGGAAGACCCAGTACTTC	TRBD2	TRBV3-1/TRBV3-2	TRBJ2-5	once
CATSDPGTGGAETQYF	TGTGCCACCAGTGATCCCGGGACAGGGGGCGCGGAGACCCAGTACTTC	TRBD1	TRBV24-1	TRBJ2-5	-
CASPLNRGLDEQYF	TGTGCTAGTCCTCTAAACAGGGGGCTGGACGAGCAGTACTTC	TRBD1	TRBV12-5	TRBJ2-7	-
CASSFSGGSFF	TGTGCCAGCAGTTTTAGTGGTGGGTCTTTCTTT	-	TRBV28	TRBJ1-1	-
CASSPGIGLVNEQYF	TGTGCCAGCAGCCCAGGTATTGGACTAGTCAACGAGCAGTACTTC	TRBD2	TRBV3-1/TRBV3-2	TRBJ2-7	-
CASSLSTGGAFF	TGTGCCAGCAGTTTATCGACAGGGGGAGCTTTCTTT	TRBD1	TRBV12-3/TRBV12-4	TRBJ1-1	-
CASSLPSDRHGTEAFF	TGTGCCAGCAGCTTGCCATCGGACAGGCACGGGACTGAAGCTTTCTTT	TRBD1	TRBV5-6	TRBJ1-1	once
CSAPSGLNTGELFF	TGCAGCGCCCCAAGCGGGTTAAACACCGGGGAGCTGTTTTTT	-	TRBV29-1	TRBJ2-2	-
CASSQVLRGPGANVLTF	TGTGCCAGCAGCCAAGTGCTCAGGGGGCCTGGGGCCAACGTCCTGACTTTC	TRBD1	TRBV3-1/TRBV3-2	TRBJ2-6	-
CASTWTSGPYEQYF	TGTGCCAGCACCTGGACTAGCGGTCCTTACGAGCAGTACTTC	TRBD2	TRBV6-5	TRBJ2-7	-
CATSDFNNEQFF	TGTGCCACCAGTGATTTTAACAATGAGCAGTTCTTC	-	TRBV24-1	TRBJ2-1	-
CSVEGPGSYEQYF	TGCAGCGTTGAAGGCCCGGGTTCCTACGAGCAGTACTTC	-	TRBV29-1	TRBJ2-7	-
CASGRGSSGKQETQYF	TGTGCCAGCGGAAGAGGGTCCAGCGGCAAACAAGAGACCCAGTACTTC	-	TRBV27	TRBJ2-5	-
CASSLNRGYEETQYF	TGTGCCAGCTCACTAAACAGGGGCTACGAGGAGACCCAGTACTTC	TRBD1	TRBV18	TRBJ2-5	-
CSVSGLQETQYF	TGCAGCGTTTCCGGACTGCAAGAGACCCAGTACTTC	-	TRBV29-1	TRBJ2-5	-
CASSSLGTYYGYTF	TGTGCCAGCAGCTCGCTAGGGACTTACTATGGCTACACCTTC	-	TRBV6-5	TRBJ1-2	-
CASSPYQGNTEAFF	TGTGCTAGCAGCCCATACCAGGGGAACACTGAAGCTTTCTTT	-	TRBV7-7	TRBJ1-1	-
CATSDLFPYPQPGWQSHQPQHF	TGTGCCACCAGTGATTTATTTCCTTATCCTCAGCCGGGGTGGCAAAGTCATCAGCCCCAGCATTTT	-	TRBV24-1	TRBJ1-5	-
CASSPRDRNYNEQFF	TGTGCCAGCAGCCCCCGGGACAGGAACTACAATGAGCAGTTCTTC	TRBD1	TRBV11-3	TRBJ2-1	-
CASRTRETQYF	TGTGCCAGCAGAACTCGGGAGACCCAGTACTTC	-	TRBV6-5	TRBJ2-5	-
CASSPPFAGSYEQYF	TGTGCCAGCAGCCCCCCTTTTGCCGGCTCCTACGAGCAGTACTTC	-	TRBV3-1/TRBV3-2	TRBJ2-7	-
CASGGTDSRARYEQYF	TGTGCCAGCGGGGGGACTGACAGTCGCGCCCGGTACGAGCAGTACTTC	-	TRBV28	TRBJ2-7	-
CKGGSGYTF	TGCAAGGGGGGGTCTGGCTACACCTTC	-	TRBV20-1	TRBJ1-2	-
CASSFWGTYEQYF	TGTGCCAGCAGCTTCTGGGGAACCTACGAGCAGTACTTC	-	TRBV5-4	TRBJ2-7	-
CASTEQRANTGELFF	TGTGCCAGCACCGAACAACGGGCGAACACCGGGGAGCTGTTTTTT	-	TRBV6-6	TRBJ2-2	-
CASSRGTDTQYF	TGTGCCAGCAGCCGGGGGACAGATACGCAGTATTTT	-	TRBV7-9	TRBJ2-3	-
CTSSQGLAGETQYF	TGCACCAGCAGCCAAGGACTAGCGGGAGAGACCCAGTACTTC	-	TRBV1	TRBJ2-5	-
CASSSSNWNTEAFF	TGTGCCAGCAGCAGCAGTAATTGGAACACTGAAGCTTTCTTT	-	TRBV7-9	TRBJ1-1	-
CASRGTSNTGELFF	TGTGCCAGCAGGGGGACTTCGAACACCGGGGAGCTGTTTTTT	-	TRBV2	TRBJ2-2	-
CASSEVWGTGPYEQYF	TGTGCCAGCAGTGAGGTGTGGGGCACAGGACCCTACGAGCAGTACTTC	-	TRBV6-1	TRBJ2-7	-
CASSLGMTSVYEQYF	TGTGCCAGCAGCTTAGGTATGACTAGCGTATACGAGCAGTACTTC	TRBD2	TRBV5-4	TRBJ2-7	medium-sized
CASSLGLAGGTGELFF	TGTGCCAGCAGCTTAGGTCTAGCGGGAGGGACCGGGGAGCTGTTTTTT	TRBD2	TRBV7-3	TRBJ2-2	-
CASSPYQITGASGNTIYF	TGTGCCAGCAGTCCATACCAAATTACAGGAGCCTCTGGAAACACCATATATTTT	-	TRBV27	TRBJ1-3	-
CASRPDRRNTGELFF	TGTGCCAGTAGACCAGACCGGCGGAACACCGGGGAGCTGTTTTTT	-	TRBV19	TRBJ2-2	-
CASSFLDAGSGELFF	TGTGCCAGCAGCTTCCTGGACGCTGGATCCGGGGAGCTGTTTTTT	-	TRBV7-9	TRBJ2-2	once
CASSPARGEGNTEAFF	TGTGCCAGCAGCCCAGCCAGGGGGGAGGGGAACACTGAAGCTTTCTTT	TRBD1	TRBV7-9	TRBJ1-1	-
CASSIYNEQFF	TGTGCCAGCAGTATCTACAATGAGCAGTTCTTC	-	TRBV2	TRBJ2-1	-
CASSPLQRSRLHF	TGTGCCAGCAGCCCCCTTCAGAGGTCCCGCCTCCACTTT	-	TRBV25-1	TRBJ1-6	-
CASSLLSASGSNEQFF	TGTGCCAGCAGCTTACTTTCGGCTAGCGGGAGCAATGAGCAGTTCTTC	TRBD2	TRBV5-6	TRBJ2-1	once
CASSPLRGETQYF	TGTGCCAGCAGCCCTCTCCGTGGGGAGACCCAGTACTTC	-	TRBV3-1/TRBV3-2	TRBJ2-5	-
CASSEGQPNSPLHF	TGTGCCAGCAGTGAGGGACAGCCAAATTCACCCCTCCACTTT	TRBD1	TRBV2	TRBJ1-6	-
CASSLRGSDTSTDTQYF	TGTGCCAGCAGCTTAAGAGGGTCGGATACTAGCACAGATACGCAGTATTTT	-	TRBV7-3	TRBJ2-3	-